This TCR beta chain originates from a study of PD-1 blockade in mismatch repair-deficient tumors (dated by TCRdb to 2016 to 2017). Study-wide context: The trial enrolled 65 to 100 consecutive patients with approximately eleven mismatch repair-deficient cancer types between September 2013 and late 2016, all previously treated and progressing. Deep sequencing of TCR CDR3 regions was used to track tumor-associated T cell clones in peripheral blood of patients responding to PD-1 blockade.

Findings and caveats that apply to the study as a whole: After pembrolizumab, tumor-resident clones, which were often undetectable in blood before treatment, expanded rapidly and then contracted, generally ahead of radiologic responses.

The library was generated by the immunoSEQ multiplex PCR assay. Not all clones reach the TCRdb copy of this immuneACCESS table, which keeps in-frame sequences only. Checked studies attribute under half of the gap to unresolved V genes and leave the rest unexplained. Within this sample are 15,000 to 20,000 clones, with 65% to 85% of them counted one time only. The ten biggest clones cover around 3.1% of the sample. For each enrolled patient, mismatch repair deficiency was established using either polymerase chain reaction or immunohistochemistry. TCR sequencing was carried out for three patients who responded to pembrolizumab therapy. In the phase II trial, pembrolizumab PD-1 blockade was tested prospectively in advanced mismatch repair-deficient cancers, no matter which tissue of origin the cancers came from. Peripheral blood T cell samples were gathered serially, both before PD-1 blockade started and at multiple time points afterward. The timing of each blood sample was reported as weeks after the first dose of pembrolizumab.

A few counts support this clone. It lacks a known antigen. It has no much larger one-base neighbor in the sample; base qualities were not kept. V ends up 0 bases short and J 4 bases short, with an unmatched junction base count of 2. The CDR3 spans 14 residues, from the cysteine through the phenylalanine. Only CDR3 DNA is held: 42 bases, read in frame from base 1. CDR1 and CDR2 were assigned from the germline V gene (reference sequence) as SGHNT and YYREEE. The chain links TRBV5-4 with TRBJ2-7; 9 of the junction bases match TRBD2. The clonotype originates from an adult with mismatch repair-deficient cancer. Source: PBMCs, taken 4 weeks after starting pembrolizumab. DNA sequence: TGTGCCAGCAGCTTGGACGCGGGAGGGTACGAGCAGTACTTC. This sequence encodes CASSLDAGGYEQYF. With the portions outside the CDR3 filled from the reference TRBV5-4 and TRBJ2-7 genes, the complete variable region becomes ETGVTQSPTHLIKTRGQQVTLRCSSQSGHNTVSWYQQALGQGPQFIFQYYREEENGRGNFPPRFSGLQFPNYSSELNVNALELDDSALYLCASSLDAGGYEQYFGPGTRLTVT.